This TCR beta chain was identified in a study of Graves' ophthalmopathy and Graves' hyperthyroidism. Study-wide points: Sensitivity reached 55% to 71% and specificity 72% to 80% when the model predicted ophthalmopathy progression.

Scientists amplified the TCR beta CDR3 regions from RNA transcripts. Following a first-round RT-PCR that used HTBI primers, a second-round multiplex PCR was carried out. A single record per CDR3 protein comes from TCRdb applying MiXCR to the multiplex PCR reads. Here the sample spans about 640,000 distinct CDR3 sequences, more than 40% being singletons. The CDR3 sequence is 12 residues long. The germline gives CDR1 SGHTA, CDR2 FQGNSA. V was pared by 5 bases and J by 13 bases, with 17 bases between. Moderate-to-severe activity, CAS at least 3, NOSPECS at least 4 and duration under 3 months characterized donors with ophthalmopathy. This clonotype was counted ten times or more. As yet, its antigen is unknown.

Sequencing was done on a sample of peripheral blood. This sequence was found in an adult man with Graves' ophthalmopathy. V usage is TRBV7-2 and J usage is TRBJ2-5; unclear D gene. The CDR3: CASSLDSFPRYF. CDR3 sequence (DNA): TGTGCCAGCAGCCTTGACTCTTTCCCCCGGTACTTC.